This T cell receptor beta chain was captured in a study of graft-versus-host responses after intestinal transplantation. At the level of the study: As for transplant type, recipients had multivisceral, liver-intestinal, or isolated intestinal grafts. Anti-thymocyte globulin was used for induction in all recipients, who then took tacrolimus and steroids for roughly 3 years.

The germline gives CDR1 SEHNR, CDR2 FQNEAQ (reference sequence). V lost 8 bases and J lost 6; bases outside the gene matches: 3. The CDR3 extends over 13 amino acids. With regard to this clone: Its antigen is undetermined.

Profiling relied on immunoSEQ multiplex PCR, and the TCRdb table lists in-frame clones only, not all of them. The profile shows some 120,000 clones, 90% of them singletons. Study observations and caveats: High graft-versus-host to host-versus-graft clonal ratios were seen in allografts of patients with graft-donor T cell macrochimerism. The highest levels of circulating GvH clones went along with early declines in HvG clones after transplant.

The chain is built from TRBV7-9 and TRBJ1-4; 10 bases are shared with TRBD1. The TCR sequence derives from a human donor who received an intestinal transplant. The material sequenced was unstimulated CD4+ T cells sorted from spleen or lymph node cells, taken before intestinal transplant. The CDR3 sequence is CASDRGPDEKLFF. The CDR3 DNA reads TGTGCCAGCGACAGGGGGCCCGATGAAAAACTGTTTTTT.